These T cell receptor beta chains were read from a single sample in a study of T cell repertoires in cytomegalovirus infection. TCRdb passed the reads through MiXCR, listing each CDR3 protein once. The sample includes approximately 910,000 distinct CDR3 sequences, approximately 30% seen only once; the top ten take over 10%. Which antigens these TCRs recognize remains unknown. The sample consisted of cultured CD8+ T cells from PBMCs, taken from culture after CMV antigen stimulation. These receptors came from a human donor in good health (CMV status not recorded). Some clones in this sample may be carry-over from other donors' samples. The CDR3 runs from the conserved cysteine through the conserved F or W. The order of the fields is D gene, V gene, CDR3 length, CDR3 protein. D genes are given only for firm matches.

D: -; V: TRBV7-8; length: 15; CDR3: CASSLLDGNTGELFF
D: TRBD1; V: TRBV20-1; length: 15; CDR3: CSARDGQGGTDTQYF
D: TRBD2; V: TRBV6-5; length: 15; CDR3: CASRHGLAGDNEQFF
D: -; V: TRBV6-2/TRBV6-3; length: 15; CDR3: CASSQTRRSYNEQFF
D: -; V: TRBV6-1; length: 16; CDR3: CASSPPTTGGYTEAFF
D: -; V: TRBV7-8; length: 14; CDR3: CASSETGGDTEAFF
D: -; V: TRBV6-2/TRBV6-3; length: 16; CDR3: CASSYSDYPPQETQYF
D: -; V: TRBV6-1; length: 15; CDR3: CASSERDTPNYGYTF
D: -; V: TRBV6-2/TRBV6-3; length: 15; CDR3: CASSQGPLNTGELFF
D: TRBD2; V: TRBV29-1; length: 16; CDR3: CSVGGLAGVSYNEQFF
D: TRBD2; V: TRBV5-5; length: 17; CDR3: CASSLGTSGRSYNEQFF
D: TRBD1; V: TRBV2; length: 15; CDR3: CASSSGQRINQPQHF
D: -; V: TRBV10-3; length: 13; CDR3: CAISEDRTYGYTF
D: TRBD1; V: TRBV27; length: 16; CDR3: CASSLAGTGVLYGYTF
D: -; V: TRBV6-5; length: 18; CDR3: CASSYSNFGTGIVETQYF
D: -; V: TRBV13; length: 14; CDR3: CASSFSGGQVEQYF
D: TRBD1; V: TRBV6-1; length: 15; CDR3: CASTRKGQGYNEQFF
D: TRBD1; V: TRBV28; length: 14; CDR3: CASSSGQADYGYTF
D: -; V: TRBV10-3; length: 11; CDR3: CAILTLYGYTF
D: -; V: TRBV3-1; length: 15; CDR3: CASSQDRGRGQPQHF
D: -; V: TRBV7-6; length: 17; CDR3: CASSSTIPGTPNNEQFF
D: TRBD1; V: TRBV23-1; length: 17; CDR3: CASRGQGLTSGRETQYF
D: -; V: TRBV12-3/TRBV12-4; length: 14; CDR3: CATPLGGAGGELFF
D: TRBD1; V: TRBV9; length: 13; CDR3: CASRDRDGNEQFF
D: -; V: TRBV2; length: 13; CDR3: CASSEMWEVEQFF
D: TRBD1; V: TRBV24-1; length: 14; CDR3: CATSSQGQHTEAFF
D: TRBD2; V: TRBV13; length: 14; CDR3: CASSPGTRAYEQYF
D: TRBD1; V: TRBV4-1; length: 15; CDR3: CASSQWTGVNTEAFF
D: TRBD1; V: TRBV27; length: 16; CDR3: CASSLSRGRPQETQYF